This T cell receptor beta chain was documented in a study of T cells in Graves' hyperthyroidism and ophthalmopathy. This clonotype was seen ten or more times. Its antigen is still unknown. The CDR3 has 15 residues. V lost 3 bases to trimming and J lost 7 bases, with 13 bases between them. Template material for amplifying TCR beta CDR3 regions consisted of RNA transcripts. HTBI primers were used for first-round RT-PCR of the TCR CDR3. TCRdb reprocessed the multiplex PCR reads via MiXCR and lists one record per CDR3 protein. The sample yields hundreds of thousands of distinct CDR3 sequences, approximately 15% seen once. The diagnoses drew upon clinical symptoms, serum thyroxine and TRAb, thyroid ultrasound and orbital computed tomography. Study results and limitations: Median prediction lead before ophthalmopathy onset was 5 to 7 months with the model. Blood samples included most of the expanded thyroid clonotypes exceeding 0.001.

This chain joins TRBV12-3 or TRBV12-4 and TRBJ1-6; D gene uncertain. This receptor was taken from a man between 18 and 29 years old with Graves' ophthalmopathy. Sequencing was carried out using blood. The CDR3 loop is CASSLNGVQNSPLHF. CDR3 bases: TGTGCCAGCAGTTTGAACGGGGTACAGAATTCACCCCTCCACTTT.